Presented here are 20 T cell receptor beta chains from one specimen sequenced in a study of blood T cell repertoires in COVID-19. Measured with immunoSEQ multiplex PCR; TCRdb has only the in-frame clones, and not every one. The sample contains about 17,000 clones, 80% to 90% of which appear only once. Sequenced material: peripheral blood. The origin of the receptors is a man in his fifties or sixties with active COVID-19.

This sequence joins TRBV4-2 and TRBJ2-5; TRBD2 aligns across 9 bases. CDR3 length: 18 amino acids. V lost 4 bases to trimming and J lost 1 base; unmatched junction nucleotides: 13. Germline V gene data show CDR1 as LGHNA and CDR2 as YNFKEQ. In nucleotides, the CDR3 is TGTGCCAGCAGCCCGGGACTAGCCGATGTGGGATCCCAAGAGACCCAGTACTTC. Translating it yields CASSPGLADVGSQETQYF.

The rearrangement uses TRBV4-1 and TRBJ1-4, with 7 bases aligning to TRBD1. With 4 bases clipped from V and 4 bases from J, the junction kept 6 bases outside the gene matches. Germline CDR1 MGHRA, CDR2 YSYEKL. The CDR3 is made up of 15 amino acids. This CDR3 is CASSLGDRNNEKLFF. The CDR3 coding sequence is TGCGCCAGCAGCCTAGGGGACAGAAATAATGAAAAACTGTTTTTT.

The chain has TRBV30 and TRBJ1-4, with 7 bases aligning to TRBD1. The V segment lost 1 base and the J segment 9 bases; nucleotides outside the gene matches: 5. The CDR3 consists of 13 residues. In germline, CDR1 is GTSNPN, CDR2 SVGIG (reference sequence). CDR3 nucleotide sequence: TGTGCCTGGAGTGGACAGGGTCTAAAAAAACTGTTTTTT. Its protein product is CAWSGQGLKKLFF.

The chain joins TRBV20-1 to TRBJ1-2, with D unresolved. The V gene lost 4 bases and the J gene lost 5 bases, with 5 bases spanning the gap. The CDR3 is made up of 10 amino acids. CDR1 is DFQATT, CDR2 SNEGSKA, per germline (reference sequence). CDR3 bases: TGCAGTGCTACAGGTTATGGCTACACCTTC. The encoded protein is CSATGYGYTF.

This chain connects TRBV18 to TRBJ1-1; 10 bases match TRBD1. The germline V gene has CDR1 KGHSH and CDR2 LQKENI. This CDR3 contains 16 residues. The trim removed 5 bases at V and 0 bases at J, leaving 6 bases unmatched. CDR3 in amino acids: CASSFDRGQMNTEAFF. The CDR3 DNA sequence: TGTGCCAGCTCATTCGACAGGGGGCAAATGAACACTGAAGCTTTCTTT.

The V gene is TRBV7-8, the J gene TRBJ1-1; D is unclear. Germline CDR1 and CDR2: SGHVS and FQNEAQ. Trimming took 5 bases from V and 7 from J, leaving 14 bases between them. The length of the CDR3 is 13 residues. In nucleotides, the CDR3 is TGTGCCAGCAGCCGGGTCCAAAGCTTTGAAGCTTTCTTT. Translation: CASSRVQSFEAFF.

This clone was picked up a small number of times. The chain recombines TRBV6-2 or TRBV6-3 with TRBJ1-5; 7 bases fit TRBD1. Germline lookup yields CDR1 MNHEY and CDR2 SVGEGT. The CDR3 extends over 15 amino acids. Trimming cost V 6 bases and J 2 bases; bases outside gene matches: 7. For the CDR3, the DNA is TGTGCCAGCAGCGTAAGGGGGCTTGGCAATCAGCCCCAGCATTTT. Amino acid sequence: CASSVRGLGNQPQHF.

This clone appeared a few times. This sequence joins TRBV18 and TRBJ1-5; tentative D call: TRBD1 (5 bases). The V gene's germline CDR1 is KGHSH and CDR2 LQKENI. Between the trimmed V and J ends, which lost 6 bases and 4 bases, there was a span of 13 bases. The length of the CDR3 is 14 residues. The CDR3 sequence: CASSRGGLNQPQHF. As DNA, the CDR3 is TGTGCCAGCTCCCGGGGGGGACTTAATCAGCCCCAGCATTTT.

The CDR3 reads CASSLSGGGTDTQYF. The DNA for the CDR3 is TGTGCCAGCAGCCTTAGCGGGGGGGGCACAGATACGCAGTATTTT. This chain links TRBV5-4 with TRBJ2-3; 11 bases align to TRBD2. This CDR3 comprises 15 residues. Germline V CDR1 and CDR2: SGHNT, YYREEE (reference sequence). J lost 1 base, V lost 4 bases, and 2 bases had no gene match.

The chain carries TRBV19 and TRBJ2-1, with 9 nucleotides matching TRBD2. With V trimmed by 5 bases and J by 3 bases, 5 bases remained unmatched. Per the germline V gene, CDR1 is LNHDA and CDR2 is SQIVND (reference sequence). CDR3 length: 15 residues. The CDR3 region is CASSATSGNYNEQFF. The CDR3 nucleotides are TGTGCCAGTAGTGCGACTAGCGGCAACTACAATGAGCAGTTCTTC.

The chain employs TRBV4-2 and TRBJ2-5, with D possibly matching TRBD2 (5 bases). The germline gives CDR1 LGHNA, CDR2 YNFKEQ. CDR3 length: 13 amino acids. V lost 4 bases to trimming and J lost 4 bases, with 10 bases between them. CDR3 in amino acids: CASSLEGLETQYF. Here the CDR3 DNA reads TGTGCCAGCAGCCTTGAGGGATTAGAGACCCAGTACTTC.

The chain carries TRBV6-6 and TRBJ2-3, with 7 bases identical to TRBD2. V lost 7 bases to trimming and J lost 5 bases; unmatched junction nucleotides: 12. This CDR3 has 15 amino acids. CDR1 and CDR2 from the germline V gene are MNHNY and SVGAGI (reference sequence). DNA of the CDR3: TGTGCCAGCAACCCGCTGGGGGGGAGCCTAGATACGCAGTATTTT. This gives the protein CASNPLGGSLDTQYF.

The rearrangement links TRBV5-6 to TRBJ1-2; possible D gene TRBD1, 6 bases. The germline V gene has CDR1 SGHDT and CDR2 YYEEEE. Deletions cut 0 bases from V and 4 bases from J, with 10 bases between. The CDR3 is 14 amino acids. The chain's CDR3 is CASSLDRATYGYTF. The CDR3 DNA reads TGTGCCAGCAGCTTGGACAGGGCGACCTATGGCTACACCTTC.

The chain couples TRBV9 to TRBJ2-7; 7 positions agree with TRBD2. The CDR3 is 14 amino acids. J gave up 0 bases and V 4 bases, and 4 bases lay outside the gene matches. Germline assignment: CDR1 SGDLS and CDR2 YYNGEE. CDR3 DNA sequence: TGTGCCAGCAGCTTGAGCGGGACCTCCTACGAGCAGTACTTC. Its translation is CASSLSGTSYEQYF.

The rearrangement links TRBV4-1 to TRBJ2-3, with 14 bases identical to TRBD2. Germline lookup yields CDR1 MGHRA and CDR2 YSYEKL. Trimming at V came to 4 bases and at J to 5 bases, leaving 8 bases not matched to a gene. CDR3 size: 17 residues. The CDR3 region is CASSLGLAGAGGDTQYF. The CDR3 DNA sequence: TGCGCCAGCAGCCTGGGACTAGCGGGAGCGGGAGGAGATACGCAGTATTTT.

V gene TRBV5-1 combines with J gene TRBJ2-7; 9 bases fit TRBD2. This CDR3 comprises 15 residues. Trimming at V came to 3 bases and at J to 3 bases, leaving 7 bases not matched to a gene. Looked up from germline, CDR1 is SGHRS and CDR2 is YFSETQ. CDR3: CASSSSGTSHYEQYF. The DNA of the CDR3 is TGCGCCAGCAGCTCTTCCGGGACTAGCCACTACGAGCAGTACTTC.

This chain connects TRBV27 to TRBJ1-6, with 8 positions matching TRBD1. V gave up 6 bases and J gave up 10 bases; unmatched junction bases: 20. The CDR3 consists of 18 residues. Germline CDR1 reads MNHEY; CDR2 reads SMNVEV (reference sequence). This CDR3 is CASRRLGASGTGRSPLHF. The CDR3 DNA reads TGTGCCAGCAGACGCCTGGGAGCTTCCGGGACAGGACGGTCACCCCTCCACTTT.

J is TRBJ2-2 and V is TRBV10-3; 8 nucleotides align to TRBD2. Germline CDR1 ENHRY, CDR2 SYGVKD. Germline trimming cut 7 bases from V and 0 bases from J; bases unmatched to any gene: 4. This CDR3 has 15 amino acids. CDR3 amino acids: CAINPTSANTGELFF. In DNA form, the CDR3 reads TGTGCCATCAACCCGACTAGCGCGAACACCGGGGAGCTGTTTTTT.

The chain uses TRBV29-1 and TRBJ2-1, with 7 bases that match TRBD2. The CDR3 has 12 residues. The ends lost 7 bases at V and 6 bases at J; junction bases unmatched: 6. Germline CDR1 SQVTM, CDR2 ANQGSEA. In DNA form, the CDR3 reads TGCAGCGCCCAACTAGCGCGCAATGAGCAGTTCTTC. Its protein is CSAQLARNEQFF.

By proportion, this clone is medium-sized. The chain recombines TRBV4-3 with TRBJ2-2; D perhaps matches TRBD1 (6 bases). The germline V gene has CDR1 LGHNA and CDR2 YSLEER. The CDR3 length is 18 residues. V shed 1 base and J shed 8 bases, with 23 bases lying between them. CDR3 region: CASSQGVRTDLTGGELFF. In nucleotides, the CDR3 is TGCGCCAGCAGCCAAGGGGTCCGGACAGACCTCACAGGGGGGGAGCTGTTTTTT.